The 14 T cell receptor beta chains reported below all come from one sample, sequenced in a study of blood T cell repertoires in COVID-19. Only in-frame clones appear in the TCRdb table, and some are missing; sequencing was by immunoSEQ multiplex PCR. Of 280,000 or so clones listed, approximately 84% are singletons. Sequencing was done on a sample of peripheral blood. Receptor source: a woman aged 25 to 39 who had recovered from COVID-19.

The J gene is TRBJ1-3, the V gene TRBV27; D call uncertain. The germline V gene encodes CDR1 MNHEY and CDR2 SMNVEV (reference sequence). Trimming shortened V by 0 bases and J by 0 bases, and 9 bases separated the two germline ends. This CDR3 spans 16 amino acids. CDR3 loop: CASSLSRRSSGNTIYF. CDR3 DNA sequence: TGTGCCAGCAGTTTATCAAGAAGGAGCTCTGGAAACACCATATATTTT.

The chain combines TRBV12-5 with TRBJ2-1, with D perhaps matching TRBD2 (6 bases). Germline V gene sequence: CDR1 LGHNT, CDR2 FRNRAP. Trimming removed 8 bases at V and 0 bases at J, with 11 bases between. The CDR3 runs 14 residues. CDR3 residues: CASQDGSSYNEQFF. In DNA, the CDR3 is TGTGCTAGTCAGGACGGGAGCTCCTACAATGAGCAGTTCTTC. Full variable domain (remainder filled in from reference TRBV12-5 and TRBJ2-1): DARVTQTPRHKVTEMGQEVTMRCQPILGHNTVFWYRQTMMQGLELLAYFRNRAPLDDSGMPKDRFSAEMPDATLATLKIQPSEPRDSAVYFCASQDGSSYNEQFFGPGTRLTVL.

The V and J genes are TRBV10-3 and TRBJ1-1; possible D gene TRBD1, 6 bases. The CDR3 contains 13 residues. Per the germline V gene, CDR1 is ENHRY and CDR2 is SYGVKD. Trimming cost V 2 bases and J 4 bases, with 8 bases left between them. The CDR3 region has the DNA TGTGCCATCAGTGAGGGACAGCTCACTGAAGCTTTCTTT. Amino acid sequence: CAISEGQLTEAFF.

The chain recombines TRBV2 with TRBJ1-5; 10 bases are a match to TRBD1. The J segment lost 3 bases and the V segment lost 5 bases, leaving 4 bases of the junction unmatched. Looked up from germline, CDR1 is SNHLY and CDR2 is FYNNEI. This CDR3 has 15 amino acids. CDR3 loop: CASSRQGAVNQPQHF. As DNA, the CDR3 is TGTGCCAGCAGTCGACAGGGGGCGGTCAATCAGCCCCAGCATTTT.

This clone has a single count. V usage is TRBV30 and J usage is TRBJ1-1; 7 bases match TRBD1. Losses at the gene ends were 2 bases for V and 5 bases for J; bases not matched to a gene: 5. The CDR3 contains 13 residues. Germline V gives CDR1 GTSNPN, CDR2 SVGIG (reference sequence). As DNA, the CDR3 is TGTGCCTGGAGTCAAGGGGGCGAGACTGAAGCTTTCTTT. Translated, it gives CAWSQGGETEAFF.

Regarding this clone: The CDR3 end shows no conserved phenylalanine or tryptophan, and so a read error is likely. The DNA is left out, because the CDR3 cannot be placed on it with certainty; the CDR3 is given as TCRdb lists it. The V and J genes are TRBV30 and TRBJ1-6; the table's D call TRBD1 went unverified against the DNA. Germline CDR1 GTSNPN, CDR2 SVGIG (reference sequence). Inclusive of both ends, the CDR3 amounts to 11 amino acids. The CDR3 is CAWSFRDMLWL.

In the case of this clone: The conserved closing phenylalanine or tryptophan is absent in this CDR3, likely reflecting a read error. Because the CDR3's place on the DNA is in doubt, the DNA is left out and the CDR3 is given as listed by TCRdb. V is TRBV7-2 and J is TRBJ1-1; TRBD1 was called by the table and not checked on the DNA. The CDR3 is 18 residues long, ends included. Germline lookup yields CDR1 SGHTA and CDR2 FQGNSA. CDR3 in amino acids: CASSLMLGSGGEPWTSNL.

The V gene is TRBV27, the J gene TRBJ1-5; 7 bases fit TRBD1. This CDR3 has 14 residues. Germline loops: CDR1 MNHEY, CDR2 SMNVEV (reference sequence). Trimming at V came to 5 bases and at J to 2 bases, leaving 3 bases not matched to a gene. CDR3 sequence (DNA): TGTGCCAGCAGTGTTGACAGGGGCAATCAGCCCCAGCATTTT. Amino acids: CASSVDRGNQPQHF.

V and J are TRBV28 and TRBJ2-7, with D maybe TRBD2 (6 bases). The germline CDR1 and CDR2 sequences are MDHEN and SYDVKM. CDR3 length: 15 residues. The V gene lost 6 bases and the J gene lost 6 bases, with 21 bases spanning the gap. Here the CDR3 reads CASRNPWQGAGEQYF. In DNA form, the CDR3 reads TGTGCCAGCAGGAACCCCTGGCAGGGAGCGGGCGAGCAGTACTTC.

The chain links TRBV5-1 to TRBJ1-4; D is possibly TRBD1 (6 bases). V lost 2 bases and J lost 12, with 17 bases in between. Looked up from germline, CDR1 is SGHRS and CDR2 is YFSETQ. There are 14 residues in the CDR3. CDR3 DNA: TGCGCCAGCAGCTTTGGGACACCCGCGGGAGAACTGTTTTTT. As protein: CASSFGTPAGELFF.

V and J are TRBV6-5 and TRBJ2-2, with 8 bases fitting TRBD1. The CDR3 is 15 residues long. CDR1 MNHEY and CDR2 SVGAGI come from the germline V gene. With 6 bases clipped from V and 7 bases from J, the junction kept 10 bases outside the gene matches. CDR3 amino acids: CASSDDRGIGGELFF. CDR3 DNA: TGTGCCAGCAGCGACGACAGGGGTATAGGCGGGGAGCTGTTTTTT.

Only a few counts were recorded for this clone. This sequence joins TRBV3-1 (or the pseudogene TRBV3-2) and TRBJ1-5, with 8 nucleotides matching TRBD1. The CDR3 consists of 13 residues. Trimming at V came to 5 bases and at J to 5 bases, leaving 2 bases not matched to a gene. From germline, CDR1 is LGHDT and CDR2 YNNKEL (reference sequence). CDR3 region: CASSGTGYQPQHF. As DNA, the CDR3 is TGTGCCAGCAGCGGGACAGGTTATCAGCCCCAGCATTTT.

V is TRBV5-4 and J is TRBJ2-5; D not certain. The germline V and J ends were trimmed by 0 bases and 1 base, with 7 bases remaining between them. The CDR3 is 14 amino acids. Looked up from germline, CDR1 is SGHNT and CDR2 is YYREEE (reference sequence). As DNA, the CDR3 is TGTGCCAGCAGCTTGGTTGCCAGCCAAGAGACCCAGTACTTC. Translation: CASSLVASQETQYF.

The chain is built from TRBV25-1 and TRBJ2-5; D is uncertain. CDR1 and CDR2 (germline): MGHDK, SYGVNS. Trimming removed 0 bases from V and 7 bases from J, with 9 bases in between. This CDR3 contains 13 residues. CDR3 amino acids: CASSEYEVATQYF. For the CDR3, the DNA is TGTGCCAGCAGTGAATACGAAGTGGCGACCCAGTACTTC.